A single T cell receptor beta chain is shown here with its context. No antigen is known for it. Within one base of it there is no much larger clone, and no base qualities were kept. The method was the immunoSEQ multiplex PCR assay. For most patients, genomic DNA was subjected to high-throughput TCR-beta CDR3 sequencing by Adaptive Biotechnologies. The paper's data handling went like this. TCR sequencing data were retrieved from Adaptive's ImmunoSEQ software for roughly 17 patients, whereas a few other patients were processed with MiXCR and VDJtools. Because the origin of CDR3 nucleotide sequences shared between donor and recipient could not be assigned, those sequences were removed. To count as alloreactive, a clone needed at least 2-fold expansion over unstimulated cells and a minimum CFSE-low frequency of 0.002% (template counts) or 0.001% (read counts). Clones were considered mappable if detected in sequenced pre-transplant spleen, lymph node, or MLR CFSE-low populations of the donor or recipient. The cumulative frequency of alloreactive clones was calculated as a percentage of all sequences, weighted by copy number. Sourced from immuneACCESS, this table was stored by TCRdb with only in-frame sequences that have V and J called. A share of the clones is absent; for the studies checked, an unresolved V gene accounts for under half, and the remainder has no known explanation. That table furnishes V, J and clone size, whereas the DNA furnished D and trimming. Here the sample has some 44,000 clones; 85% to 95% occur a single time. The biggest ten clones account for roughly 1.4% of the sample.

Blood samples were collected up to 4 times in the first month after transplant and then at least monthly when available. Sequences SGHTA (CDR1) and FQGTGA (CDR2) are obtained from the germline V gene. The junction carries 5 bases between V and J, which are trimmed by 3 bases and 0 bases respectively. Inclusive of the bounding cysteine and phenylalanine, the CDR3 is 13 residues long. Only the CDR3 DNA stays, 39 bases, in frame from base 1. The entry originates in a study of graft-versus-host responses after intestinal transplantation (dated by TCRdb to about 2021). For the wider study: Multivisceral, liver-intestinal, or isolated intestinal transplants were received by the recipients. Anti-thymocyte globulin induction was given to all recipients, followed by maintenance tacrolimus and steroids for around three years. After intestinal transplantation, graft-versus-host and host-versus-graft alloreactive T cell clones were followed in the graft, circulation and bone marrow using bulk TCR-beta CDR3 sequencing. To identify alloreactive clones, pre-transplant mixed lymphocyte reaction products were sequenced and then compared with unstimulated pre-transplant donor and recipient T cells. Of the 20 to 25 intestinal transplant recipients enrolled in the cohort, one of whom was a retransplant, a few patients without pretransplant specimens were excluded. Donor T cell macrochimerism was defined as a peak of at least 4% donor T cells among recipient peripheral blood mononuclear cells. Rather than going through the commercial service, samples from three later patients were sequenced in-house on an Illumina MiSeq and processed with MiXCR.

Paper-wide results and their limitations: GvH clones were detected in recipient bone marrow, and some of these GvH clones were observed earlier in ileal mucosa or blood, consistent with an intestinal mucosal origin. The relatively low number and heterogeneity of intestinal transplant patients limited the conclusions. Peak levels of circulating GvH clones were associated with declines in HvG clones early after transplant. High GvH to HvG T cell clonal ratios were observed in the allografts of patients with donor T cell macrochimerism.

Material: PBMCs, obtained approximately 360 days after intestinal transplant. The chain links TRBV7-3 with TRBJ1-1, with no reliable assignment of the D segment. This TCR was sampled from a human patient who received an intestinal transplant, so some T cells may come from the graft donor. The CDR3 protein sequence reads: CASSLTVNTEAFF. In nucleotide form, the sequence is TGTGCCAGCAGCTTGACCGTGAACACTGAAGCTTTCTTT.